These T cell receptor beta chains were read from a single sample in a study of regulatory T cells in long-lasting Graves disease. A single record per CDR3 protein comes from TCRdb applying MiXCR to the multiplex PCR reads. The sample lists 680,000 or so distinct CDR3 sequences, less than 20% occurring once. This sample also appeared in a second study, on T cells in Graves' hyperthyroidism and ophthalmopathy.

The sequences come from peripheral blood mononuclear cells (PBMCs), collected at new diagnosis, from a patient treated with antithyroid drugs. The receptors come from a woman in her twenties or thirties with Graves disease. The CDR3 runs from the conserved cysteine through the conserved F or W. A D gene is named only where the DNA matches it firmly. Clone size is given for some rows only: seen once, a few or many times, or a class if the clone is expanded.

>TRBV28|.|.|TRBJ2-1
TGTGCCAGCAGTTTAGGCCCTAGCGACAATGAGCAGTTCTTC
CASSLGPSDNEQFF
>TRBV7-6|.|many|TRBJ2-3
TGTGCCAGCAGCCATGGGGCAGATACGCAGTATTTT
CASSHGADTQYF
>TRBV28|.|many|TRBJ2-1
TGTGCCAGCAAGTTGGTAGCCGGCTACAATGAGCAGTTCTTC
CASKLVAGYNEQFF
>TRBV6-1|.|many|TRBJ2-5
TGTGCCAGCAGTGTTTCCCTCAGTCAAGAGACCCAGTACTTC
CASSVSLSQETQYF
>TRBV24-1|.|many|TRBJ2-1
TGTGCCACCAGTGATAGACATATGGGTGAGCAGTTCTTC
CATSDRHMGEQFF
>TRBV2|.|many|TRBJ1-2
TGTGCCAGCAGTGTAGACAGAATCTATGGCTACACCTTC
CASSVDRIYGYTF
>TRBV2|TRBD2|many|TRBJ2-1
TGTGCCAGCACGCGATTAGCGGGAGGTGAGCAGTTCTTC
CASTRLAGGEQFF
>TRBV11-2|.|many|TRBJ1-1
TGTGCCAGCAGCTCGCCTCGGGGGGTTCTTTCTGAAGCTTTCTTT
CASSSPRGVLSEAFF
>TRBV24-1|.|many|TRBJ1-5
TGTGCCACCAGTGGCGCCGGCTCTTATCAGCCCCAGCATTTT
CATSGAGSYQPQHF
>TRBV19|TRBD1|.|TRBJ1-1
TGTGCCAGTACAAGGACAGGGGTGAACACTGAAGCTTTCTTT
CASTRTGVNTEAFF
>TRBV28|.|few|TRBJ1-1
TGTGCCAGCAGTCCCCTCGGACTGCGAATGAACACTGAAGCTTTCTTT
CASSPLGLRMNTEAFF
>TRBV6-5|.|many|TRBJ1-1
TGTGCCAGCAGTTACCGGGGCCGCGTGGGGACTGAAGCTTTCTTT
CASSYRGRVGTEAFF
>TRBV28|.|few|TRBJ1-2
TGTGCCAGCAGTTTACACGGACAGCCCAACTATGGCTACACCTTC
CASSLHGQPNYGYTF
>TRBV6-2/TRBV6-3|.|.|TRBJ2-1
TGTGCCAGCAGTTACTCCTGGGACAATGAGCAGTTCTTC
CASSYSWDNEQFF
>TRBV2|.|many|TRBJ2-3
TGTGCCAGCATACTAAGCGGAGGAAACACAGATACGCAGTATTTT
CASILSGGNTDTQYF
>TRBV6-5|.|many|TRBJ1-1
TGTGCCAGCAGTTACCCGGGGAACACTGAAGCTTTCTTT
CASSYPGNTEAFF
>TRBV20-1|.|few|TRBJ1-5
TGCAGTGCTTTCGGGTCAAATCAGCCCCAGCATTTT
CSAFGSNQPQHF
>TRBV6-2/TRBV6-3|.|.|TRBJ2-7
TGTGCCAGAGTGATATCGGACCACGAGCAGTACTTC
CARVISDHEQYF
>TRBV7-9|.|many|TRBJ2-7
TGTGCCAGCAGCCCGGCCCAGGGATTTGGCGGTCAGTACTTC
CASSPAQGFGGQYF
>TRBV6-5|.|many|TRBJ1-1
TGTGCCAGCAGTTACCGGTTAGTGGGCTTGACTGAAGCTTTCTTT
CASSYRLVGLTEAFF
>TRBV19|TRBD1|few|TRBJ2-5
TGTGCCAGTAGGGGGACAGCGTACCAAGAGACCCAGTACTTC
CASRGTAYQETQYF
>TRBV3-1|.|few|TRBJ1-1
TGTGCCAGCAGCTTCCAAGGGCTCGAAGCTTTCTTT
CASSFQGLEAFF
>TRBV20-1|.|many|TRBJ2-3
TGCAGTGCTAGACGGCTAGCGATGGCAGATACGCAGTATTTT
CSARRLAMADTQYF
>TRBV9|TRBD1|few|TRBJ2-7
TGTGCCAGCAGCGTGACGGACAGGGCGAACGAGCAGTACTTC
CASSVTDRANEQYF
>TRBV5-1|TRBD1|few|TRBJ2-7
TGCGCCAGCAGCCCAGGGACAGGGGTTCTTTCCTACGAGCAGTACTTC
CASSPGTGVLSYEQYF
>TRBV3-1|TRBD1|many|TRBJ1-2
TGTGCCAGCAGCCAGGACGACAGGGAGGGTCTGGGCTACACCTTC
CASSQDDREGLGYTF
>TRBV6-1|TRBD2|.|TRBJ2-2
TGTGCCAGCGGAAAAACCGGGACTAGTCCGACCTTAACCGGGGAGCTGTTTTTT
CASGKTGTSPTLTGELFF
>TRBV10-3|.|.|TRBJ2-1
TGTGCCATCAGTGACCTGACCTTCTACTCGGGCAATGAGCAGTTCTTC
CAISDLTFYSGNEQFF
>TRBV20-1|TRBD2|.|TRBJ2-7
TGCAGTGCTTTTGCTACTAGCGAGAGCTCCTACGAGCAGTACTTC
CSAFATSESSYEQYF
>TRBV7-2|.|many|TRBJ1-1
TGTGCCAGCAGCTCTGATATCACGAACACTGAAGCTTTCTTT
CASSSDITNTEAFF
>TRBV7-9|.|.|TRBJ2-3
TGTGCCAGCAGCTATCAGGGATATACGCAGTATTTT
CASSYQGYTQYF
>TRBV11-2|.|.|TRBJ1-1
TGTGCCAGCAGCTTCGATGTGGATGTCTACGTGAACACTGAAGCTTTCTTT
CASSFDVDVYVNTEAFF
>TRBV4-1|TRBD1|.|TRBJ1-3
TGCGCCAGCAGGAACCAGGGGGCGGGTGGAAACACCATATATTTT
CASRNQGAGGNTIYF
>TRBV6-2/TRBV6-3|.|.|TRBJ1-4
TGTGCCAGCAGTTACGGCGGGGCAACTAATGAAAAACTGTCTTTT
CASSYGGATNEKLSF
>TRBV7-9|.|many|TRBJ1-6
TGTGCCAGCAGCTTGACTGGGACGGGCAATTCACCCCTCCACTTT
CASSLTGTGNSPLHF
>TRBV20-1|TRBD2|few|TRBJ2-1
TGCAGTGCTAGAGACGGGACTAGCGGTAACAATGAGCAGTTCTTC
CSARDGTSGNNEQFF
>TRBV28|TRBD1|many|TRBJ2-1
TGTGCCAGCACCCGGCAGGACAGGGGGGACAATGAGCAGTTCTTC
CASTRQDRGDNEQFF
>TRBV28|.|many|TRBJ1-2
TGTGCCAGCAGCTCCAGGGAGGTCGTTCGGTATGGCTACACCTTC
CASSSREVVRYGYTF
>TRBV3-1|TRBD2|.|TRBJ2-1
TGTGCCAGCAGCCAAGATTGGGGACTAGCCGAGCAGTTCTTC
CASSQDWGLAEQFF
>TRBV6-1|TRBD2|many|TRBJ2-7
TGTGCCAGCAGTGAAAGCGGGAGGCAGTACTTC
CASSESGRQYF
>TRBV5-1|.|few|TRBJ2-2
TGCGCCAGCGGCGAACAGCGGGCGAACACCGGGGAGCTGTTTTTT
CASGEQRANTGELFF
>TRBV18|.|.|TRBJ1-1
TGTGCCAGCTCACTAAGGTTGAGGGAAGGGAACACTGAAGCTTTCTTT
CASSLRLREGNTEAFF
>TRBV28|.|many|TRBJ2-7
TGTGCCAGCAGTCCCCCATCCAGGGAAACCCACGAGCAGTACTTC
CASSPPSRETHEQYF
>TRBV5-1|.|few|TRBJ1-2
TGCGCCAGCAGGTTGGAGACGGCAAAGTATGGCTACACCTTC
CASRLETAKYGYTF
>TRBV6-1|.|many|TRBJ2-1
TGTGCCAGCAGAGGGGGGGTGGGAAATGAGCAGTTCTTC
CASRGGVGNEQFF
>TRBV24-1|.|few|TRBJ2-1
TGTGCCACCAGTGACACCGGGGTTGAGCAGTTCTTC
CATSDTGVEQFF
>TRBV27|.|.|TRBJ1-2
TGTGCCAGCAGTCTTGTGGGGGGGGGTCGGGCGAATCCTTATGGCTACACCTTC
CASSLVGGGRANPYGYTF
>TRBV27|TRBD2|many|TRBJ2-5
TGTGCCAGCAGTCCCCTGGCGGGAGATCGGCAAGAGACCCAGTACTTC
CASSPLAGDRQETQYF
>TRBV9|.|few|TRBJ2-5
TGTGCCAGCAGCGTAGTAACAGGAACCCAAGAGACCCAGTACTTC
CASSVVTGTQETQYF
>TRBV2|TRBD2|many|TRBJ2-2
TGTGCCAGCAGAGAAACTAGCGGGGGAATCGGGGAGCTGTTTTTT
CASRETSGGIGELFF
>TRBV4-1|TRBD1|once|TRBJ2-1
TGTGCCAGCAGCCAAGATATCGGGACAGGGAGCAATGAGCAGTTCTTC
CASSQDIGTGSNEQFF
>TRBV10-3|TRBD1|many|TRBJ1-6
TGTGCCATGACAGGGGACTATAATTCACCCCTCCACTTT
CAMTGDYNSPLHF
>TRBV5-1|TRBD2|few|TRBJ2-3
TGCGCCAGCAGCTCCTCAACGGGACTAGCGGGAAGCACAGATACGCAGTATTTT
CASSSSTGLAGSTDTQYF
>TRBV2|.|many|TRBJ1-4
TGTGCCAGCAGTGCCCACGGCAGAACTAATGAAAAACTGTTTTTT
CASSAHGRTNEKLFF